This is a list of T cell receptor beta chains from one sample in a study of blood T cell repertoires in COVID-19. Repertoires were generated with immunoSEQ multiplex PCR, while TCRdb's copy carries only in-frame clones and drops some. Of 200,000 to 250,000 clones detected, roughly 80% appear once; the ten largest clones hold about 8.3%. Sequences were obtained from peripheral blood. The receptors originated from a woman older than 75 with COVID-19, enrolled during active disease. The CDR3 runs from the conserved cysteine through the conserved F or W.

cdr3_aa: CASRPDRGGQPQHF
v_call: TRBV5-1
cdr3_length: 14

cdr3_aa: CASSFSLGNNSPLHF
v_call: TRBV11-2
cdr3_length: 15

cdr3_aa: CASSAEGRLSGNTIYF
v_call: TRBV3-1/TRBV3-2
cdr3_length: 16

cdr3_aa: CASSPGGFASNTEAFF
v_call: TRBV5-1
cdr3_length: 16

cdr3_aa: CASSRTGGVETQYF
v_call: TRBV6-5
cdr3_length: 14

cdr3_aa: CASERGNRGRSEQFF
v_call: TRBV5-1
cdr3_length: 15

cdr3_aa: CASNRGGNEKLFF
v_call: TRBV12-3/TRBV12-4
cdr3_length: 13

cdr3_aa: CASSFERGATDTQYF
v_call: TRBV28
cdr3_length: 15

cdr3_aa: CASSDEPEAFF
v_call: TRBV6-1
cdr3_length: 11

cdr3_aa: CASSSRDSTITDYGYTF
v_call: TRBV5-1
cdr3_length: 17

cdr3_aa: CAISGTGGDTDTQYF
v_call: TRBV10-3
cdr3_length: 15

cdr3_aa: CSASGQGIPGNTIYF
v_call: TRBV20-1
cdr3_length: 15

cdr3_aa: CASRGQGGTEAFF
v_call: TRBV7-3
cdr3_length: 13

cdr3_aa: CASSWTGAGDTQYF
v_call: TRBV25-1
cdr3_length: 14

cdr3_aa: CASSAEGGFKGAAEQYF
v_call: TRBV5-4
cdr3_length: 17

cdr3_aa: CASSLAGTGSYEQYF
v_call: TRBV5-1
cdr3_length: 15

cdr3_aa: CASSQTGTGNTIYF
v_call: TRBV6-5
cdr3_length: 14